These 26 T cell receptor beta chains originate from one sample sequenced in a study of shared clonotypes between healthy human individuals (dated by TCRdb to 2018 to 2020). Library creation used the immunoSEQ multiplex PCR assay. The clones in this table, taken by TCRdb from immuneACCESS, are in-frame only. Not every clone is retained; where verified, under half of the shortfall comes from an unresolved V gene, and the cause of the rest is unknown. Recorded for this sample are millions of clones; approximately 94% of them occurred a single time. Together, the top ten hold 1.1% of the sample. CD8 naive samples were CD45RO-negative cells positively selected for CCR7, giving a CD45RA+CCR7+ population that excluded TemRA cells. The specimen sequenced was naive CD8+ T cells sorted from blood. Per the publication, the cell subset or site label means: CD45RA+CCR7+. Receptor source: a man aged 18 to 30 in good health.

The gene calls are TRBV27 and TRBJ2-3; D is uncertain. This CDR3 is built from 11 residues. Germline V CDR1 and CDR2: MNHEY, SMNVEV (reference sequence). V was shortened by 10 bases and J by 3 bases, with 8 bases between the two germline ends. CDR3 region: CATFVTDTQYF. CDR3 nucleotide sequence: TGTGCCACCTTTGTTACAGATACGCAGTATTTT.

Concerning this clone: The identical CDR3 is also encoded by other nucleotide sequences in the sample. The gene calls are TRBV7-9 and TRBJ2-7, with D perhaps being TRBD1 or TRBD2 (5 bases each). Trimming cost V 5 bases and J 5 bases, with 10 bases left between them. Looked up from germline, CDR1 is SEHNR and CDR2 is FQNEAQ (reference sequence). CDR3 length equals 12 residues. In DNA, the CDR3 is TGTGCCAGCAGCCCGGGACCAAACGAGCAGTACTTC. Translation: CASSPGPNEQYF.

For this clone: Other DNA sequences of this sample code for an identical CDR3. The genes are TRBV30 and TRBJ2-1; D not resolved. From germline, CDR1 is GTSNPN and CDR2 SVGIG (reference sequence). Between the trimmed V and J ends, which lost 0 bases and 9 bases, there was a span of 6 bases. The CDR3 has 11 amino acids. CDR3 sequence reads: CAWSVGIEQFF. In DNA, the CDR3 is TGTGCCTGGAGTGTAGGGATTGAGCAGTTCTTC.

This chain links TRBV28 with TRBJ2-7; TRBD1 is a possible D gene (6 bases). V lost 0 bases and J lost 1, with 7 bases in between. CDR1 MDHEN and CDR2 SYDVKM come from the germline V gene. The CDR3 loop spans 14 amino acids. CDR3 region: CASSLWDRSYEQYF. The DNA of the CDR3 is TGTGCCAGCAGTTTATGGGACAGATCCTACGAGCAGTACTTC.

This clone was recorded once. This clone may be a read error of a much larger clone one base away. The chain couples TRBV28 to TRBJ2-7, with a weak D call TRBD1 (6 bases). Germline lookup yields CDR1 MDHEN and CDR2 SYDVKM. V was cut by 5 bases and J by 2 bases, with 10 bases left in between. The CDR3 spans 13 residues. The CDR3 DNA reads TGTGCCAGCAGTGTACAGGGCACCTACGAGCAGTACTTC. Protein: CASSVQGTYEQYF.

The CDR3: CASSLKVGGYEQYF. The CDR3 DNA is TGTGCCAGCAGCTTAAAAGTTGGAGGGTACGAGCAGTACTTC. The chain uses TRBV7-2 and TRBJ2-7; D may be TRBD2 (6 bases). The V end was cut by 2 bases, the J end by 4 bases, with 12 bases between. Germline CDR1 and CDR2: SGHTA and FQGNSA. CDR3 length equals 14 residues.

The rearrangement links TRBV27 to TRBJ2-1; 7 bases fit TRBD1. Trimming at V came to 6 bases and at J to 2 bases, leaving 4 bases not matched to a gene. Germline V gene lookup returns CDR1 MNHEY and CDR2 SMNVEV (reference sequence). There are 14 residues in the CDR3. The CDR3 region is CASRGQPTYNEQFF. In nucleotides, the CDR3 is TGTGCCAGCAGGGGACAGCCAACCTACAATGAGCAGTTCTTC.

V gene TRBV5-6 combines with J gene TRBJ2-7, with 7 bases identical to TRBD1. The CDR3 is made up of 14 amino acids. Trimming removed 4 bases from V and 7 bases from J; junction bases left unmatched: 11. Per germline, CDR1 SGHDT and CDR2 YYEEEE. The CDR3 DNA follows: TGTGCCAGCAGCCCCGGGACAGCTTATGGGGAGCAGTACTTC. Translated, it gives CASSPGTAYGEQYF.

V and J are TRBV9 and TRBJ2-7; D tentatively fits TRBD1 or TRBD2 (5 bases each). Trimming shortened V by 0 bases and J by 2 bases, and 15 bases separated the two germline ends. The CDR3 totals 16 residues. Germline CDR1 is SGDLS and CDR2 is YYNGEE. In nucleotides, the CDR3 is TGTGCCAGCAGCGTAGATGGAACAGGCGGGCCCTACGAGCAGTACTTC. Amino acids: CASSVDGTGGPYEQYF.

A word on this clone: The sample carries other DNA sequences with the same CDR3. This chain joins TRBV4-1 and TRBJ2-1, with unresolved D. Germline V CDR1 and CDR2: MGHRA, YSYEKL. The CDR3 covers 13 residues. V was trimmed by 1 base and J by 2 bases, leaving 3 bases between them. CDR3 nucleotides: TGCGCCAGCAGCCAAGGGCCCTACAATGAGCAGTTCTTC. Amino acids: CASSQGPYNEQFF.

As to this clone: Other nucleotide sequences in the sample specify the same CDR3. This chain uses TRBV4-3 with TRBJ1-2; tentative D call: TRBD1 (6 bases). This CDR3 contains 13 residues. The germline CDR1 and CDR2 sequences are LGHNA and YSLEER. V was pared by 0 bases and J by 4 bases, with 6 bases between. The CDR3 coding sequence is TGCGCCAGCAGCCAAGAGGGGGCCTATGGCTACACCTTC. This encodes CASSQEGAYGYTF.

The rearrangement joins TRBV28 to TRBJ1-2; D call uncertain. Per germline, CDR1 MDHEN and CDR2 SYDVKM. Trimming pared 3 bases from V and 7 bases from J, leaving 21 bases between. The CDR3 loop spans 16 amino acids. CDR3 sequence: CASSFGSEGEESGYTF. CDR3 DNA: TGTGCCAGCAGTTTTGGGTCAGAGGGAGAGGAGAGTGGCTACACCTTC.

V and J are TRBV6-1 and TRBJ2-2; the match to TRBD2 covers 7 bases. This CDR3 region has 16 residues. Unmatched junction bases numbered 5, after V lost 3 bases and J lost 1 base. Germline lookup yields CDR1 MNHNS and CDR2 SASEGT. DNA for the CDR3: TGTGCCAGCAGTGATTGGGCGGGGGAGAACACCGGGGAGCTGTTTTTT. Its protein product is CASSDWAGENTGELFF.

V and J are TRBV7-8 and TRBJ1-4; the D gene is possibly TRBD1 (6 bases). This CDR3 has 14 residues. Germline CDR1 is SGHVS and CDR2 is FQNEAQ. The germline V and J ends were trimmed by 6 bases and 8 bases, with 16 bases remaining between them. DNA for the CDR3: TGTGCCAGCAGACCCACAGGGTGGGGAGAAAAACTGTTTTTT. This sequence encodes CASRPTGWGEKLFF.

This clone appeared a few times. This chain uses TRBV9 with TRBJ2-7; 12 bases are a match to TRBD1. The germline gives CDR1 SGDLS, CDR2 YYNGEE. V lost 4 bases and J lost 7; bases outside the gene matches: 12. CDR3 length equals 16 residues. CDR3 in amino acids: CASSTFPGQGASEQYF. The CDR3 DNA reads as TGTGCCAGCAGCACCTTCCCGGGACAGGGGGCGAGTGAGCAGTACTTC.

This sequence joins TRBV7-9 and TRBJ2-7, with 9 bases matching TRBD2. Germline loops: CDR1 SEHNR, CDR2 FQNEAQ (reference sequence). The CDR3 is made up of 16 amino acids. After removal of 5 bases from V and 5 bases from J, the junction contained 13 bases not matched to a gene. The CDR3 region is CASSPRGGQRSHEQYF. CDR3 nucleotides: TGTGCCAGCAGCCCGCGGGGGGGACAAAGGAGTCACGAGCAGTACTTC. The full variable domain, completed using reference TRBV7-9 and TRBJ2-7, is DTGVSQNPRHKITKRGQNVTFRCDPISEHNRLYWYRQTLGQGPEFLTYFQNEAQLEKSRLLSDRFSAERPKGSFSTLEIQRTEQGDSAMYLCASSPRGGQRSHEQYFGPGTRLTVT.

The CDR3 sequence: CASSLSGDGTEAFF. For the CDR3, the DNA is TGTGCCAGCAGTTTATCGGGGGATGGGACTGAAGCTTTCTTT. The chain carries TRBV27 and TRBJ1-1; the D gene is possibly TRBD1 (5 bases). Trimming pared 0 bases from V and 5 bases from J, leaving 10 bases between. This CDR3 contains 14 residues. Germline V gene data show CDR1 as MNHEY and CDR2 as SMNVEV (reference sequence).

The chain uses TRBV29-1 and TRBJ1-2; a weak D match, TRBD1 (6 bases). Germline CDR1 and CDR2: SQVTM and ANQGSEA. There are 14 residues in the CDR3. The ends were cut back, 3 bases at V and 3 bases at J, with 14 bases in the middle. DNA for the CDR3: TGCAGCGTTGATGGGGAACAGGGCTACTATGGCTACACCTTC. Translating it yields CSVDGEQGYYGYTF.

V gene TRBV4-2 combines with J gene TRBJ1-1; D unclear. There are 15 residues in the CDR3. V was pared by 3 bases and J by 2 bases, with 13 bases between. From germline, CDR1 is LGHNA and CDR2 YNFKEQ. The CDR3 here is CASSHPGRLNTEAFF. In DNA form, the CDR3 reads TGTGCCAGCAGCCATCCCGGGCGATTAAACACTGAAGCTTTCTTT.

About this clone itself: At the DNA level, this CDR3 is encoded by other sequences in the same sample as well. This chain connects TRBV19 to TRBJ1-1, with D unclear. Between the trimmed V and J ends, which lost 1 base and 4 bases, there was a span of 7 bases. CDR3 length: 13 amino acids. Germline V lookup: CDR1 LNHDA, CDR2 SQIVND (reference sequence). CDR3 sequence (DNA): TGTGCCAGTAGTATAGGGCAAGGCACTGAAGCTTTCTTT. Translating it yields CASSIGQGTEAFF.

The chain recombines TRBV6-5 with TRBJ2-1; a weak D match, TRBD2 (6 bases). The CDR3 consists of 15 residues. CDR1 and CDR2 from the germline V gene are MNHEY and SVGAGI. V was trimmed by 0 bases and J by 7 bases, leaving 13 bases between them. CDR3 sequence: CASSYSTGEVNEQFF. CDR3 DNA: TGTGCCAGCAGTTACTCGACGGGAGAGGTGAATGAGCAGTTCTTC.

V usage is TRBV23-1 and J usage is TRBJ2-1; D gene unclear. TRBV23-1 counts as an open reading frame of uncertain function. Trimming shortened V by 2 bases and J by 0 bases, and 11 bases separated the two germline ends. This CDR3 contains 16 residues. CDR3 sequence reads: CASSQLHLSSYNEQFF. In nucleotides, the CDR3 is TGCGCCAGCAGTCAACTGCACCTGAGCTCCTACAATGAGCAGTTCTTC.

V usage is TRBV30 and J usage is TRBJ2-5, with D uncertain. The V gene lost 0 bases and the J gene lost 5 bases, with 13 bases spanning the gap. CDR1 is GTSNPN, CDR2 SVGIG, per germline (reference sequence). CDR3 length equals 14 residues. In DNA form, the CDR3 reads TGTGCCTGGAGTGTAAAGGGTATGGTCGAGACCCAGTACTTC. Its protein is CAWSVKGMVETQYF.

The chain is built from TRBV19 and TRBJ2-3; perhaps TRBD1 as D (6 bases). V was shortened by 7 bases and J by 4 bases, with 18 bases between the two germline ends. This CDR3 is 15 amino acids long. The V gene's germline CDR1 is LNHDA and CDR2 SQIVND (reference sequence). The CDR3 reads CASKTQGKGADTQYF. As DNA, the CDR3 is TGTGCCAGTAAGACCCAGGGGAAGGGCGCAGATACGCAGTATTTT.

Of note for this clone: This sample includes further DNA sequences coding for the same CDR3. The chain couples TRBV6-6 to TRBJ2-3; weak D call: TRBD2 (6 bases). Trimming stripped 0 bases from V and 5 bases from J, with 9 bases between. CDR1 is MNHNY, CDR2 SVGAGI, per germline (reference sequence). This CDR3 spans 14 amino acids. The CDR3 loop is CASSYSSGGDTQYF. The CDR3 DNA follows: TGTGCCAGCAGTTACTCTTCCGGGGGAGATACGCAGTATTTT.

This clone was seen a single time. V is TRBV27 and J is TRBJ1-1; D is possibly TRBD1 (5 bases). This CDR3 is 16 amino acids long. Trimming stripped 3 bases from V and 0 bases from J, with 14 bases between. Germline V CDR1 and CDR2: MNHEY, SMNVEV (reference sequence). The CDR3 nucleotides read TGTGCCAGCAGTTTTTCGGCAGGGAGCATGAACACTGAAGCTTTCTTT. Its protein product is CASSFSAGSMNTEAFF.